What follows are 27 T cell receptor beta chains derived from one specimen sequenced in a study of blood T cell repertoires in COVID-19. Some clones are missing from TCRdb's copy, which holds only in-frame ones; the method was immunoSEQ multiplex PCR. This sample carries a few hundred thousand clones, about 80% of them seen once, and the ten largest clones take approximately 3.6%. Input material: PBMCs or T cells enriched from blood (not recorded which). The receptor set was obtained from a man aged 50-59 years who had recovered from COVID-19.

This sequence joins TRBV5-1 and TRBJ2-5, with D perhaps matching TRBD2 (5 bases). CDR3 length: 14 amino acids. The germline V gene has CDR1 SGHRS and CDR2 YFSETQ. With 0 bases removed from V and 3 bases from J, the gap between germline ends came to 9 bases. CDR3 amino acids: CASSLATREETQYF. The DNA for the CDR3 is TGCGCCAGCAGCTTGGCAACTAGAGAAGAGACCCAGTACTTC.

The genes are TRBV29-1 and TRBJ1-2; tentative D call: TRBD1 (5 bases). V dropped 7 bases and J dropped 0 bases, with 9 bases sitting between them. CDR3 length equals 12 residues. CDR1 and CDR2 from the germline V gene are SQVTM and ANQGSEA. The CDR3 DNA reads TGCAGCGCCGGGGGGGCTAACTATGGCTACACCTTC. This encodes CSAGGANYGYTF.

The rearrangement joins TRBV12-5 to TRBJ1-5; D may be TRBD1 (6 bases). The germline V gene has CDR1 LGHNT and CDR2 FRNRAP. The V end was cut by 2 bases, the J end by 5 bases, with 16 bases between. The CDR3 contains 16 residues. The CDR3 spells CASGLPPGRGYQPQHF. CDR3 bases: TGTGCTAGTGGTTTGCCCCCGGGCAGGGGATATCAGCCCCAGCATTTT.

CDR3 bases: TGTGCCAGCAGCTTCGTAAACAATGAGCAGTTCTTC. It is translated as CASSFVNNEQFF. The chain carries TRBV7-6 and TRBJ2-1; D remains unclear. The CDR3 contains 12 residues. Germline CDR1 SGHVS, CDR2 FNYEAQ. Trimming stripped 3 bases from V and 5 bases from J, with 5 bases between.

The genes are TRBV27 and TRBJ1-6; maybe TRBD1 (5 bases). The length of the CDR3 is 10 residues. Per the germline V gene, CDR1 is MNHEY and CDR2 is SMNVEV (reference sequence). CDR3 amino acids: CAAGHSPLHF. CDR3 sequence (DNA): TGTGCTGCGGGGCATTCACCCCTCCACTTT.

This clone was observed once. V gene TRBV14 combines with J gene TRBJ1-6; no clear D. Per germline, CDR1 SGHDN and CDR2 FVKESK. V was pared by 1 base and J by 11 bases, with 9 bases between. The CDR3 contains 13 residues. The CDR3 nucleotides read TGTGCCAGCAGCCAAGCCGGAGGCCCACCCCTCCACTTT. This encodes CASSQAGGPPLHF.

The chain carries TRBV4-1 and TRBJ2-3; 8 bases map to TRBD2. The CDR3 is made up of 17 amino acids. Germline CDR1 is MGHRA and CDR2 is YSYEKL. The junction had 5 bases not matched to a gene; V was cut back by 0 bases and J by 0 bases. CDR3 bases: TGCGCCAGCAGCCAAGATCAAGCGGGGGCAAGCACAGATACGCAGTATTTT. Protein: CASSQDQAGASTDTQYF.

The rearrangement joins TRBV5-6 to TRBJ2-7, with D maybe TRBD1 (5 bases). Germline V gene data show CDR1 as SGHDT and CDR2 as YYEEEE. The V end was cut by 2 bases, the J end by 0 bases, with 9 bases between. This CDR3 has 14 amino acids. CDR3 nucleotide sequence: TGTGCCAGCAGCTTATTGGGGCCCTCCTACGAGCAGTACTTC. The encoded protein is CASSLLGPSYEQYF.

This chain connects TRBV11-2 to TRBJ1-4; TRBD1 matches 8 bases. V shed 6 bases, J shed 7 bases, and the junction held 7 bases outside the gene matches. This CDR3 is built from 14 residues. CDR1 and CDR2 (germline): SGHAT, FQNNGV. CDR3 region: CASRQGANGEKLFF. The CDR3 region has the DNA TGTGCCAGCAGGCAGGGGGCCAACGGTGAAAAACTGTTTTTT.

CDR3 in amino acids: CASRNAGRNTIYF. The CDR3 DNA reads as TGTGCCAGCCGCAATGCGGGGCGAAACACCATATATTTT. The chain couples TRBV11-3 to TRBJ1-3; D might be TRBD1 (5 bases). V lost 8 bases and J lost 5, with 13 bases in between. CDR1 and CDR2 from the germline V gene are SGHNT and YENEEA. The CDR3 covers 13 residues.

This chain uses TRBV7-3 with TRBJ2-3; D is ambiguous. The CDR3 length is 13 residues. Germline CDR1 SGHTA, CDR2 FQGTGA. The V and J ends lost 6 bases and 2 bases respectively, with 9 bases between them. CDR3 sequence: CASRGGNTDTQYF. The DNA for the CDR3 is TGTGCCAGCAGAGGCGGAAACACAGATACGCAGTATTTT.

This CDR3 reads CASSFSFSGANVLTF. The CDR3 region has the DNA TGTGCCAGCAGCTTCTCGTTCTCTGGGGCCAACGTCCTGACTTTC. This chain connects TRBV7-2 to TRBJ2-6; D is undetermined. Germline V gene lookup returns CDR1 SGHTA and CDR2 FQGNSA. CDR3 size: 15 residues. The V end was cut by 3 bases, the J end by 0 bases, with 6 bases between.

The DNA of the CDR3 is TGTGCCAGTTCTAGCGGGGGAGGCGATGAGCAGTTCTTC. Its protein is CASSSGGGDEQFF. This chain uses TRBV19 with TRBJ2-1, with TRBD2 identical over 10 bases. The CDR3 loop spans 13 amino acids. V shed 8 bases and J 8 bases; nucleotides not matched to a gene: 6. Germline V CDR1 and CDR2: LNHDA, SQIVND (reference sequence).

The chain links TRBV10-2 to TRBJ1-3; TRBD1 aligns across 8 bases. The junction had 4 bases not matched to a gene; V was cut back by 8 bases and J by 4 bases. Germline-derived CDR1 and CDR2 are WSHSY and SAAADI. The length of the CDR3 is 13 residues. This CDR3 is CASGRGQGNTIYF. The CDR3 nucleotides are TGCGCCAGCGGCAGGGGGCAAGGAAACACCATATATTTT.

This sequence joins TRBV28 and TRBJ2-5, with 7 bases matching TRBD1. Per the germline V gene, CDR1 is MDHEN and CDR2 is SYDVKM. Unmatched junction bases numbered 9, after V lost 7 bases and J lost 1 base. This CDR3 region has 15 residues. DNA of the CDR3: TGTGCCAGCACACAGGGACAGCCGTCCCAAGAGACCCAGTACTTC. Amino acid sequence: CASTQGQPSQETQYF.

The CDR3 sequence: CASSYRQGAGKLFF. Here the CDR3 DNA reads TGTGCCAGCAGTTACCGACAGGGGGCTGGAAAACTGTTTTTT. The chain couples TRBV6-5 to TRBJ1-4; 10 bases line up with TRBD1. CDR3 length: 14 residues. With 2 bases clipped from V and 10 bases from J, the junction kept 4 bases outside the gene matches. Looked up from germline, CDR1 is MNHEY and CDR2 is SVGAGI.

This chain uses TRBV2 with TRBJ1-3; weak D call: TRBD1 (6 bases). The CDR3 sequence is 16 residues long. Germline V gene lookup returns CDR1 SNHLY and CDR2 FYNNEI. V lost 6 bases to trimming and J lost 6 bases, with 21 bases between them. The CDR3 DNA sequence: TGTGCCAGCAGGGCAAGGGTTAAGACAGGATTAAACACCATATATTTT. Its protein product is CASRARVKTGLNTIYF.

The genes are TRBV5-5 and TRBJ2-1; D remains unclear. V lost 2 bases to trimming and J lost 4 bases, with 10 bases between them. The CDR3 covers 14 residues. Looked up from germline, CDR1 is SGHKS and CDR2 is YYEKEE (reference sequence). The CDR3 loop reads CASSLVAGYNEQFF. In DNA, the CDR3 is TGTGCCAGCAGCTTAGTTGCCGGGTACAATGAGCAGTTCTTC.

V usage is TRBV7-2 and J usage is TRBJ2-1, with D tentatively TRBD2 (6 bases). The CDR3 contains 12 residues. Trimming cost V 4 bases and J 8 bases, with 9 bases left between them. CDR1 SGHTA and CDR2 FQGNSA come from the germline V gene. CDR3 loop: CASSSGGHEQFF. CDR3 DNA sequence: TGTGCCAGCAGCTCCGGGGGACATGAGCAGTTCTTC.

This chain links TRBV5-4 with TRBJ1-2; 8 bases align to TRBD1. Trimming removed 0 bases from V and 4 bases from J; junction bases left unmatched: 11. CDR1 SGHNT and CDR2 YYREEE come from the germline V gene (reference sequence). This CDR3 is 17 amino acids long. As DNA, the CDR3 is TGTGCCAGCAGCTTGGGGGGGCAGGGGGCACCTTTCTATGGCTACACCTTC. This gives the protein CASSLGGQGAPFYGYTF.

In DNA form, the CDR3 reads TGCGCCAGCAAGGTGGGCGTACCAGGGGACGTGAACACTGAAGCTTTCTTT. It is translated as CASKVGVPGDVNTEAFF. The genes are TRBV23-1 and TRBJ1-1, with TRBD1 as a possible D gene (6 bases). Being an ORF, TRBV23-1 has a function that is uncertain. Between the trimmed V and J ends, which lost 7 bases and 0 bases, there was a span of 21 bases. This CDR3 spans 17 amino acids.

Many counts were recorded for this clone. The chain links TRBV15 to TRBJ2-7, with 8 bases identical to TRBD1. This CDR3 region has 14 residues. Germline V CDR1 and CDR2: LNHNV, YYDKDF (reference sequence). With V trimmed by 0 bases and J by 6 bases, 4 bases remained unmatched. For the CDR3, the DNA is TGTGCCACCAGCAGAGAGACAGGGGACGGCGAGCAGTACTTC. Protein product: CATSRETGDGEQYF.

This chain uses TRBV5-6 with TRBJ1-2; maybe TRBD1 (5 bases). CDR1 SGHDT and CDR2 YYEEEE come from the germline V gene. V lost 0 bases and J lost 4, with 13 bases in between. The CDR3 totals 15 residues. CDR3 sequence (DNA): TGTGCCAGCAGCTTGGCCGGTCCCGGGGGCTATGGCTACACCTTC. Translating gives CASSLAGPGGYGYTF. Full variable domain (remainder filled in from reference TRBV5-6 and TRBJ1-2): DAGVTQSPTHLIKTRGQQVTLRCSPKSGHDTVSWYQQALGQGPQFIFQYYEEEERQRGNFPDRFSGHQFPNYSSELNVNALLLGDSALYLCASSLAGPGGYGYTFGSGTRLTVV.

The J gene is TRBJ2-7, the V gene TRBV7-9, with TRBD1 matching over 7 bases. CDR1 and CDR2 from the germline V gene are SEHNR and FQNEAQ (reference sequence). There are 16 residues in the CDR3. The V segment lost 4 bases and the J segment 0 bases; nucleotides outside the gene matches: 9. CDR3 nucleotide sequence: TGTGCCAGCAGCTCCTCTTCCGGGACAGTCTCCTACGAGCAGTACTTC. This encodes CASSSSSGTVSYEQYF.

CDR3 DNA sequence: TGTGCCAGCAGCCAGACAGGGAGGAAGACTGAAGCTTTCTTT. Translation: CASSQTGRKTEAFF. The chain joins TRBV14 to TRBJ1-1, with TRBD1 matching 7 bases. The CDR3 consists of 14 residues. The V gene end was trimmed by 3 bases and the J gene end by 5 bases; junction bases not matched to a gene: 6. Germline CDR1 reads SGHDN; CDR2 reads FVKESK.

The rearrangement joins TRBV3-1 (or the pseudogene TRBV3-2) to TRBJ2-7; 7 positions agree with TRBD1. This CDR3 has 13 residues. Losses at the gene ends were 2 bases for V and 7 bases for J; bases not matched to a gene: 5. CDR1 and CDR2 from the germline V gene are LGHDT and YNNKEL (reference sequence). The CDR3: CASSQRGLEEQYF. CDR3 DNA: TGTGCCAGCAGCCAAAGGGGGCTAGAGGAGCAGTACTTC.

The chain couples TRBV6-5 to TRBJ2-7; weak D call: TRBD1 (6 bases). With 6 bases removed from V and 6 bases from J, the gap between germline ends came to 12 bases. Per the germline V gene, CDR1 is MNHEY and CDR2 is SVGAGI. The CDR3 extends over 12 amino acids. For the CDR3, the DNA is TGTGCCAGCAGGATCACAGGGCTCGAGCAGTACTTC. It is translated as CASRITGLEQYF.